Sequencing of this T cell receptor (beta chain) was carried out in a study of cytomegalovirus exposure and HLA in healthy donors. General study findings and limits: Most TCR sequences were uncommon, yet certain public TCRs appeared in many donors. Some TCR beta chains (more than 150 of them) were listed as cytomegalovirus-associated. A few chains tied to CMV proved CMV antigen-specific in vitro.

The donors belonged to the approximately 120-subject validation cohort, separate from the roughly 710-subject first cohort. The length of the CDR3 is 13 residues. Germline lookup yields CDR1 SGHTA and CDR2 FQGTGA. Trimming pared 5 bases from V and 0 bases from J, leaving 5 bases between. Generated by immunoSEQ multiplex PCR, the TCRdb table keeps only in-frame clones and is missing some. The sample comprises about 65,000 clones, around 92% of which are singletons, and about 1.2% rests with the top ten. Worth noting for this clone: Its antigen remains unknown.

The chain has TRBV7-3 and TRBJ2-1; possible D gene TRBD2, 5 bases. The origin of this receptor is a woman younger than 35 in good health and CMV-seronegative. The specimen sequenced was PBMCs. CDR3 nucleotides: TGTGCCAGCAGCAGCGGCTCCTACAATGAGCAGTTCTTC. Amino acids: CASSSGSYNEQFF.